One sample yielded the 5 T cell receptor beta chains listed below, sequenced in a study of blood T cell repertoires in COVID-19. Using immunoSEQ multiplex PCR, the repertoire was profiled, and TCRdb retains in-frame clones only, with some absent. Of under 200,000 clones listed, approximately 86% are singletons. Sequencing was carried out using peripheral blood. All receptors derive from a man in his 60s with COVID-19, enrolled during active disease.

This chain joins TRBV15 and TRBJ1-4, with D perhaps matching TRBD1 (5 bases). CDR1 is LNHNV and CDR2 is YYDKDF in the germline V gene (reference sequence). CDR3 length: 13 amino acids. V shed 0 bases and J shed 7 bases, with 6 bases lying between them. Here the CDR3 DNA reads TGTGCCACCAGCAGAGACAGGGCTGAAAAACTGTTTTTT. It codes for CATSRDRAEKLFF.

V is TRBV11-2 and J is TRBJ1-3; no definite D call. The CDR3 sequence is 16 residues long. CDR1 SGHAT and CDR2 FQNNGV come from the germline V gene. V dropped 0 bases and J dropped 0 bases, with 9 bases sitting between them. CDR3 in DNA: TGTGCCAGCAGCTTAGATCGAGGCAGCTCTGGAAACACCATATATTTT. Encoded protein: CASSLDRGSSGNTIYF.

The gene calls are TRBV5-1 and TRBJ1-2, with 10 bases aligning to TRBD1. The CDR3 consists of 15 residues. The V and J ends lost 4 bases and 6 bases, in that order; junction bases with no gene match: 9. Germline values: CDR1 SGHRS, CDR2 YFSETQ. In nucleotides, the CDR3 is TGCGCCAGCAGCGTATCCGGGACAGGGGCAAATGGCTACACCTTC. As protein: CASSVSGTGANGYTF.

CDR3: CASSAQGIPNEKLFF. Here the CDR3 DNA reads TGTGCCAGCAGCGCACAGGGGATACCTAATGAAAAACTGTTTTTT. The rearrangement links TRBV11-2 to TRBJ1-4; TRBD1 aligns across 7 bases. With V trimmed by 5 bases and J by 3 bases, 6 bases remained unmatched. Germline V gene lookup returns CDR1 SGHAT and CDR2 FQNNGV. This CDR3 is 15 amino acids long.

The chain joins TRBV19 to TRBJ2-2; 12 positions match TRBD2. This CDR3 has 19 residues. J gave up 0 bases and V 6 bases, and 11 bases lay outside the gene matches. CDR1 and CDR2 from the germline V gene are LNHDA and SQIVND (reference sequence). Written as DNA, the CDR3 is TGTGCCAGTAGCGGGACAGCAGGACTAGCGGGGTCGAACACCGGGGAGCTGTTTTTT. Residues: CASSGTAGLAGSNTGELFF.